This T cell receptor beta chain came from a study of T cells in Graves' hyperthyroidism and ophthalmopathy (dated by TCRdb to between 2018 and 2021). For the wider study: Peripheral blood was sampled at the time of initial diagnosis, prior to any treatment. To identify TCR V-J signatures that set the groups apart, the researchers used a discovery cohort of approximately 98 patients, made up of fewer than 50 with Graves' ophthalmopathy and some 56 with stable Graves' hyperthyroidism. Prospective prediction of ophthalmopathy was tested in an independent validation cohort consisting of some 19 hyperthyroidism patients and some 16 patients who later progressed to ophthalmopathy. The 75 to 100 discovery patients were divided at random into training and test sets in a 7:3 ratio. The study also compared thyroid tissue and blood T-cell repertoires from roughly six Graves' hyperthyroidism patients. Following sampling, methimazole starting at 30 mg daily was given to hyperthyroidism patients, and high-dose intravenous methylprednisolone was given to ophthalmopathy patients. The paper reports TCR Vbeta CDR3 sequencing of over 120 peripheral blood samples: approximately 41 ophthalmopathy, fewer than 80 hyperthyroidism and around 17 progressor patients. Study-wide conclusions, independent of this receptor: Most expanded thyroid clonotypes (frequency above 0.001) were also detected in blood, suggesting blood repertoires may reflect thyroid immune responses. During validation, the model predicted progression to ophthalmopathy a median of approximately 6.5 months ahead of onset, with almost 71% sensitivity and almost 75% specificity. A model built on a 13 V-J signature distinguished ophthalmopathy from stable hyperthyroidism, reaching 85% to 90% sensitivity and 81.08% specificity in cross-validation and 80%/75% in testing. Sample size was not statistically predetermined, and investigators were not blinded to group allocation.

The table lists this clonotype with many counts. Its binding antigen is unknown. Base qualities are missing; no much larger clone stands one base away. In the ophthalmopathy patients, disease was moderately to severely active, with a Clinical Activity Score of 3 or more, a NOSPECS grade of 4 or more, and a duration of less than 3 months. The study excluded patients with uncontrolled infections, other autoimmune diseases, pregnancy or lactation. Diagnoses relied on clinical symptoms, serum thyroxine and TRAb, thyroid ultrasound and orbital computed tomography. PBMCs were isolated from approximately 10 ml of fresh peripheral blood by Ficoll-Paque density gradient centrifugation. Total RNA was extracted using Trizol reagent, and RNA quality was assessed on an Agilent 2100 Bioanalyzer. After removal of 0 bases from V and 7 bases from J, the junction retains 4 bases not matched to a gene. The CDR3 contains 16 residues, cysteine and phenylalanine counted. Only the CDR3 DNA is retained, 48 bases long and in frame from the first base. CDR1 and CDR2, per the germline V gene (reference sequence), are LGHDT and YNNKEL.

The TCR beta CDR3 regions were amplified from the RNA transcripts. The TCR CDR3 was subjected to a first round of RT-PCR using the HTBI primer set and the Qiagen OneStep RT-PCR kit. Libraries were constructed in a second round of multiplex PCR, after which size selection and purification were performed. Sequencing of the libraries was done on an Illumina HiSeq2000 using paired-end 100 bp reads. On the study's bioinformatics: SOAPnuke was used to process the raw data, throwing out any read that contained adapters or uncalled bases, had a mean Phred below 15, or lacked an exact constant-primer or identifier match. COPE v1.2.5 was used to merge high-quality paired reads, and clonotypes were defined as unique nucleotide sequences. MiTCR v1.1 was used to align the clonotypes against IMGT TRBV, TRBD and TRBJ reference segments. The analysis included only V-J combinations with a frequency above 0.0001, which together covered 99.2% of the repertoires. The TCS score was defined as F50 (clonal expansion) divided by E x V (chaos), with BLOSUM62-based TCRdist calculated between CDR3 peptides within each V-J. Welch's t-statistics and random forest reduced roughly 500 V-J features to some 14, which were used in a naive Bayes classifier (R e1071). The public sequencing data were trimmed at Q25 with fastp and processed into clonotypes with MiXCR by TCRdb, which kept only in-frame beta chains. Rows are combined by CDR3 protein, so each entry shows the most common genes and DNA. TCRdb, rather than the study authors, made the V and J calls. Recorded for this sample are approximately 380,000 distinct CDR3 sequences; over 12% of them occurred a single time. 25% to 30% of the sample is in the top ten clones.

The TCR comes from a man aged 45-65 years with Graves' ophthalmopathy. The sequencing input was blood. This chain is built from TRBV3-1 and TRBJ2-2, and TRBD2 matches 11 of the central bases. CDR3 loop: CASSQDSSGRFGELFF. The base sequence is TGTGCCAGCAGCCAAGATTCTAGCGGGAGGTTCGGGGAGCTGTTTTTT.